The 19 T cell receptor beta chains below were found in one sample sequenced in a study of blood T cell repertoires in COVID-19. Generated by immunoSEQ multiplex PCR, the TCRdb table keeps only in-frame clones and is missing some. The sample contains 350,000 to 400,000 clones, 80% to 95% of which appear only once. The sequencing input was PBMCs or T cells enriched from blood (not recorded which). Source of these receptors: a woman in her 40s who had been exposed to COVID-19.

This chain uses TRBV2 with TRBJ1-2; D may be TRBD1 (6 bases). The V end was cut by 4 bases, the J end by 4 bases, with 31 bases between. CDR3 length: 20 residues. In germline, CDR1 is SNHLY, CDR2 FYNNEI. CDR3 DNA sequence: TGTGCCAGCAGTGTAAGGCTGGTTTGGGCCTACAGGGCGGAGTCCTATGGCTACACCTTC. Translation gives CASSVRLVWAYRAESYGYTF.

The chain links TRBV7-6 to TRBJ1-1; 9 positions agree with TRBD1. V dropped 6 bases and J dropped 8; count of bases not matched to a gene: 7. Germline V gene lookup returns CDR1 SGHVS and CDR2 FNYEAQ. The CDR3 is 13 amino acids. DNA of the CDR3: TGTGCCAGCAGGTCCGGACAGGGGACGGAAGCTTTCTTT. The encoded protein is CASRSGQGTEAFF.

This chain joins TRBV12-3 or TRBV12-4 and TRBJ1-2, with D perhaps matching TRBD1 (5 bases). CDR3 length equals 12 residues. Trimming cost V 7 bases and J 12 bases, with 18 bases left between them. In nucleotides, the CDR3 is TGTGCCAGCACCTCGGGCGGGGGATTTAACACCTTC. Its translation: CASTSGGGFNTF.

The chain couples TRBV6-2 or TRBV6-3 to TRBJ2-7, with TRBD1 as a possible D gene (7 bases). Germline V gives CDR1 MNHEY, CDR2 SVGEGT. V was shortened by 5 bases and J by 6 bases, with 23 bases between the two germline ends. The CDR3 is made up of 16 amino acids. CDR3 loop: CASSTIRGAYSPEQYF. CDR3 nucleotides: TGTGCCAGCAGTACTATCAGGGGGGCGTACTCTCCCGAGCAGTACTTC.

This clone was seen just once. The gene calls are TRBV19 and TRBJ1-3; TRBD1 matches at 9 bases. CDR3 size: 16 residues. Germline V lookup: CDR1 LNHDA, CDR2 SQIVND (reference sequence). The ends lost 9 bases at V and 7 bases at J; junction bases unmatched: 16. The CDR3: CASKPPGQGNDNTIYF. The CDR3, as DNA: TGTGCCAGCAAGCCTCCGGGACAGGGAAATGACAACACCATATATTTT.

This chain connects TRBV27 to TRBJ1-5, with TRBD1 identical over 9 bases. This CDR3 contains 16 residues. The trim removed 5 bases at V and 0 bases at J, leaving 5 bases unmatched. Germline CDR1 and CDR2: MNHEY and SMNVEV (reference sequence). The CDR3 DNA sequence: TGTGCCAGCAGTCCCGGGACAGGGTATAGCAATCAGCCCCAGCATTTT. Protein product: CASSPGTGYSNQPQHF.

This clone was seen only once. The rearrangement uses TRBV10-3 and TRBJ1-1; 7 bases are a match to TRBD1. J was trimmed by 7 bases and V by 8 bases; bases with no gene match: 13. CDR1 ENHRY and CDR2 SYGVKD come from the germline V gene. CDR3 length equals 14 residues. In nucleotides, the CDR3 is TGTGCCATCGGAGGGAAGACAGGGATTATTGAAGCTTTCTTT. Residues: CAIGGKTGIIEAFF.

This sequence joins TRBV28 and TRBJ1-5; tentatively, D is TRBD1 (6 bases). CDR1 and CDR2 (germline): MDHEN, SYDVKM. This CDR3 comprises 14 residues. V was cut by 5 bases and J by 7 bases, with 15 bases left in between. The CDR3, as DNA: TGTGCCAGCAGTCGAACCAGGGGCAGGCAGCCCCAGCATTTT. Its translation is CASSRTRGRQPQHF.

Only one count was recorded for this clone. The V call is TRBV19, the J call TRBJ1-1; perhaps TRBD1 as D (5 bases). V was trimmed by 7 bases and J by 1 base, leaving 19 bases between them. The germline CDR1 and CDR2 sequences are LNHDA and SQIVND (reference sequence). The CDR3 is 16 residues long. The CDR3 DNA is TGTGCCAGTAATGACAGAATCAAGGGATCGAACACTGAAGCTTTCTTT. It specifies CASNDRIKGSNTEAFF.

The CDR3 DNA reads TGTGCCAGCTCAACACAGGGGGAGGGCTACGAGCAGTACTTC. It codes for CASSTQGEGYEQYF. The rearrangement links TRBV18 to TRBJ2-7; D might be TRBD1 (8 bases). The CDR3 extends over 14 amino acids. Trimming shortened V by 5 bases and J by 3 bases, and 14 bases separated the two germline ends. Germline-derived CDR1 and CDR2 are KGHSH and LQKENI. The variable domain in full, with the rest retrieved from reference TRBV18 and TRBJ2-7, is NAGVMQNPRHLVRRRGQEARLRCSPMKGHSHVYWYRQLPEEGLKFMVYLQKENIIDESGMPKERFSAEFPKEGPSILRIQQVVRGDSAAYFCASSTQGEGYEQYFGPGTRLTVT.

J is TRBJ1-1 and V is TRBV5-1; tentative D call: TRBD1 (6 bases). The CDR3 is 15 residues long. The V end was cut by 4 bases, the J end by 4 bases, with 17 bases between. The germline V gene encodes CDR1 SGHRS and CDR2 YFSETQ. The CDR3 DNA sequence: TGCGCCAGCAGCCTAGGCAGGGGTGGAGTCACTGAAGCTTTCTTT. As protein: CASSLGRGGVTEAFF.

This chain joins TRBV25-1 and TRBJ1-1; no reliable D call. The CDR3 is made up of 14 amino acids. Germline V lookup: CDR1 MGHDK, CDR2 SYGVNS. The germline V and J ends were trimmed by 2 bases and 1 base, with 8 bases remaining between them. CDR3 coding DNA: TGTGCCAGCAGTGAAGCGTGGTCGAACACTGAAGCTTTCTTT. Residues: CASSEAWSNTEAFF.

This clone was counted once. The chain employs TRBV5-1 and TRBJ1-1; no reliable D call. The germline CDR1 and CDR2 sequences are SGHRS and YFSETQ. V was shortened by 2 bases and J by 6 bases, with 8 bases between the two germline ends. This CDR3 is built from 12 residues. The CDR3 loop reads CASSFAGSEAFF. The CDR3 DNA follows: TGCGCCAGCAGCTTCGCAGGTTCTGAAGCTTTCTTT.

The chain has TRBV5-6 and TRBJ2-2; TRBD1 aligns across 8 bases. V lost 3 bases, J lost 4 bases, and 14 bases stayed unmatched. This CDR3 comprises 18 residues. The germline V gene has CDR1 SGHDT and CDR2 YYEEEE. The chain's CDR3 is CASSSLSIWTGITGELFF. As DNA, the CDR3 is TGTGCCAGCAGCTCTCTATCTATATGGACAGGGATCACCGGGGAGCTGTTTTTT.

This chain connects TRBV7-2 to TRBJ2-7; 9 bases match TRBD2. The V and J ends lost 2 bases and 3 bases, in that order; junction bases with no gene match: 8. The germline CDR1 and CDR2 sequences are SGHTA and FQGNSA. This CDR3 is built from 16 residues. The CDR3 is CASSLQAGGIFYEQYF. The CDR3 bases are TGTGCCAGCAGCTTACAAGCGGGAGGAATTTTCTACGAGCAGTACTTC.

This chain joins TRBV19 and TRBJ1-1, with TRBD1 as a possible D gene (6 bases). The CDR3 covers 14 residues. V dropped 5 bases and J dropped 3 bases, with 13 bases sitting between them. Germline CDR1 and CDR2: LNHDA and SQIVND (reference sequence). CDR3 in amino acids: CASSLGGGDTEAFF. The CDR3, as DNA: TGTGCCAGTAGTCTAGGGGGAGGGGACACTGAAGCTTTCTTT.

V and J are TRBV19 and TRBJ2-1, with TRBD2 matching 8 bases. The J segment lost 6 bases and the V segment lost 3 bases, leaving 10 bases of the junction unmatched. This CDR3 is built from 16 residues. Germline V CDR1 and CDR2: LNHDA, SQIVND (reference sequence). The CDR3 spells CASSIWAGGKGNEQFF. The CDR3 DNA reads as TGTGCCAGTAGTATCTGGGCGGGAGGTAAAGGCAATGAGCAGTTCTTC.

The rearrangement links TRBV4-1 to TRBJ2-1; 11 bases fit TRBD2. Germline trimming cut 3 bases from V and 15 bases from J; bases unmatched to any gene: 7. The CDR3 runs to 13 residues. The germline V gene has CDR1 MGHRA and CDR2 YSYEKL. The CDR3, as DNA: TGCGCCAGCAGCCAGGTAGCGGGAGGGTTTGGGTTCTTC. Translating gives CASSQVAGGFGFF.

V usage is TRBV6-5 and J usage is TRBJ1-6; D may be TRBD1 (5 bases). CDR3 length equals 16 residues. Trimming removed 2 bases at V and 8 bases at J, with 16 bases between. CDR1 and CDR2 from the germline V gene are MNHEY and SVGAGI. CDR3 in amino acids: CASSYGGMGPDSPLHF. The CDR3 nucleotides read TGTGCCAGCAGTTACGGTGGGATGGGGCCGGATTCACCCCTCCACTTT.